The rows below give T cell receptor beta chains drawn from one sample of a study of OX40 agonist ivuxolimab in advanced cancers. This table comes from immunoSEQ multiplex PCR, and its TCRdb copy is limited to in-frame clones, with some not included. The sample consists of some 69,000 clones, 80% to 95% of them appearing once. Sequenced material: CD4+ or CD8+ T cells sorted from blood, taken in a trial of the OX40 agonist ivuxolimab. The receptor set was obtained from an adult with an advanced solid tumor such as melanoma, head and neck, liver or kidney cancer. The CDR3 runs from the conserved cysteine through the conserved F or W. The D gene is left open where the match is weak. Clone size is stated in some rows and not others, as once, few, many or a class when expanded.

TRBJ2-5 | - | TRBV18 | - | TGTGCCAGCTCACCTCGCGTCAGTGAAACTGGGATCGAGACCCAGTACTTC | CASSPRVSETGIETQYF
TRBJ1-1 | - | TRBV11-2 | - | TGTGCCAGCAGCTTAGACCCGGGCCTAGGGGCTTTCTTT | CASSLDPGLGAFF
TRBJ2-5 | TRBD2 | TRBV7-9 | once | TGTGCCAGCAGCCCCTTGGGGGGGAAGGCCCAGTACTTC | CASSPLGGKAQYF
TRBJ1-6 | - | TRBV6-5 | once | TGTGCCAGCAGTTCCCCGGCGGAGAATTCACCCCTCCACTTT | CASSSPAENSPLHF
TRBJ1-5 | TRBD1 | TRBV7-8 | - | TGTGCCAGCAGCCCACGACAGGGATATCAGCCCCAGCATTTT | CASSPRQGYQPQHF
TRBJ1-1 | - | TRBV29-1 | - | TGCAGCGTTTCGAGGGATACGAACACTGAAGCTTTCTTT | CSVSRDTNTEAFF
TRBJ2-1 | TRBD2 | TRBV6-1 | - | TGTGCCAGCAGTGAAGACGCACGGACTAGCGGGATGGTCAATGAGCAGTTCTTC | CASSEDARTSGMVNEQFF
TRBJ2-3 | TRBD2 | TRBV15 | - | TGTGCCACCAGCAGGGGGGGGTATAGCACAGATACGCAGTATTTT | CATSRGGYSTDTQYF
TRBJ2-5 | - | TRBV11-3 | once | TGTGCCAGCAGCGCACCACAGGCCCCAGAGACCCAGTACTTC | CASSAPQAPETQYF
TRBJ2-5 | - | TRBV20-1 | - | TGCAGTGCCGATAAAGAGACCCAGTACTTC | CSADKETQYF
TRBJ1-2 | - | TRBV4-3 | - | TGCGCCAGCAGCGATATCTATGGCTACACCTTC | CASSDIYGYTF
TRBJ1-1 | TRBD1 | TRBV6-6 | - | TGTGCCAGCAGCCCGGGACAGACGAACACTGAAGCTTTCTTT | CASSPGQTNTEAFF
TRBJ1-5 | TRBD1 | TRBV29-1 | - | TGCAGCGTTCCCCCGGACAGGGGGTTTTATGTTAGCAATCAGCCCCAGCATTTT | CSVPPDRGFYVSNQPQHF
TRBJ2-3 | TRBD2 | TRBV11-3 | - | TGTGCCAGCGGGTCCGGCGGGAGTGAAGATACGCAGTATTTT | CASGSGGSEDTQYF
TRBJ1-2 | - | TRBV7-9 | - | TGTGCCAGCAGCTTGGCTGAAACAGGGTATGACTCCTATGGCTACACCTTC | CASSLAETGYDSYGYTF
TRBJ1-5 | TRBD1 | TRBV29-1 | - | TGCAGCGTTTCACAGGGGAGCAATCAGCCCCAGCATTTT | CSVSQGSNQPQHF
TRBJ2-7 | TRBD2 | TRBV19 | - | TGTGCCAGTAGTACGACTAGCGGGAGAAGATCCTACGAGCAGTACTTC | CASSTTSGRRSYEQYF
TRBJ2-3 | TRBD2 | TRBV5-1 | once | TGCGCCAGCAGCTCCAGCGGGAGGGCCACAGATACGCAGTATTTT | CASSSSGRATDTQYF
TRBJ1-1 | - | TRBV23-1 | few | TGCGCCAGCAGTCAGCTAACCCGGGGATGGAACACTGAAGCTTTCTTT | CASSQLTRGWNTEAFF
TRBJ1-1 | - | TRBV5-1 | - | TGCGCCAGCAGCTTGTGGGGATCCACTGAAGCTTTCTTT | CASSLWGSTEAFF
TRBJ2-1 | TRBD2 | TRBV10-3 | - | TGTGCCATCAGAGAAGAACGGAGCGGGAGCTACAATGAGCAGTTCTTC | CAIREERSGSYNEQFF
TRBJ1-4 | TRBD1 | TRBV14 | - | TGTGCCAGCAGCCCTCGACAGGGCGGGAATGAAAAACTGTTTTTT | CASSPRQGGNEKLFF
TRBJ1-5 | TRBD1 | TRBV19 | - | TGTGCCAGTAGTAGAACCACCGGGACAGGGGGCAATCAGCCCCAGCATTTT | CASSRTTGTGGNQPQHF
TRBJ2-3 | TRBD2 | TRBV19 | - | TGTGCCAGTAGACCCGGGACTAGCGGCACGAGGAGCTATTTT | CASRPGTSGTRSYF
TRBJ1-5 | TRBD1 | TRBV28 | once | TGTGCCAGCAGTTTTGGGACAGGGGGACGGCAGCCCCAGCATTTT | CASSFGTGGRQPQHF
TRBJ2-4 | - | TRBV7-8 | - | TGTGCCAGCAGCTTAGTTCAGGGTTTAGCCAAAAACATTCAGTACTTC | CASSLVQGLAKNIQYF
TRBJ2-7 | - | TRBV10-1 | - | TGCGCCAGCAGCCACTCTAGAGGGGCCTCCTACGAGCAGTACTTC | CASSHSRGASYEQYF
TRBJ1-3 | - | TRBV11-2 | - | TGTGCCAGCAGCTTAGGGGGAGGATCTGGAAACACCATATATTTT | CASSLGGGSGNTIYF
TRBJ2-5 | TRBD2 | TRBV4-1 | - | TGCGCCAGCAGCCAAAATAGCGGGCAAGAGACCCAGTACTTC | CASSQNSGQETQYF
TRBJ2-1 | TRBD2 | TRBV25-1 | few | TGTGCCAGCAGTGAATGGAGCCTAGCGGGAGTCAAGGGCAATGAGCAGTTCTTC | CASSEWSLAGVKGNEQFF
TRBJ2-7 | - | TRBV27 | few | TGTGCCAGCAGACAAACAGGGTCGCGGGAGCAGTACTTC | CASRQTGSREQYF
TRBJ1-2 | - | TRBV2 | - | TGTGCCAGCAGTGGAAGGAGAAGGGAAGGCTACACCTTC | CASSGRRREGYTF
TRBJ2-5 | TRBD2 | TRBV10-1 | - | TGCGCCAGCAGCGAGACTAGCGGGATGGGGGAGACCCAGTACTTC | CASSETSGMGETQYF
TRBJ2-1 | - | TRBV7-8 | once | TGTGCCAGCAGCGGTAGCGGACTACCCGGGGAGCAGTTCTTC | CASSGSGLPGEQFF
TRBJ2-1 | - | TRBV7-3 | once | TGTGCCAGCAGCAGCTCCAGGGGTTTGCAGTTCTTC | CASSSSRGLQFF
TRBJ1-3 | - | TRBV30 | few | TGTGCCTGGAGTCCAGGGAGCTCTGGAAACACCATATATTTT | CAWSPGSSGNTIYF
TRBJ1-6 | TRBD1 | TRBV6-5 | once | TGTGCCAGCAGTAAACCCGGGACAGGGCTCCACTTT | CASSKPGTGLHF
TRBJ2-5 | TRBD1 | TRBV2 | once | TGTGCCAGCAGAGCCTACGGGACAGGGGAGAACTACTTC | CASRAYGTGENYF
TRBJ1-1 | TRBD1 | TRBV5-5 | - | TGTGCCAGCAGCCCCGACAGGGGGCGTACTGAAGCTTTCTTT | CASSPDRGRTEAFF
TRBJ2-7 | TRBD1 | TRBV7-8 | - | TGTGCCAGCAGCCCGCCCCCGGACAGGGGATGGACCGAGCAGTACTTC | CASSPPPDRGWTEQYF
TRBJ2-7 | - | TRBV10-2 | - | TGCGCCAGCAGTGAGAGTTCGGTCTCCTACGAGCAGTACTTC | CASSESSVSYEQYF
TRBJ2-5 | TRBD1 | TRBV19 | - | TGTGCCAGTAGTGCACTGGGACAGGGGGGGGAGACCCAGTACTTC | CASSALGQGGETQYF
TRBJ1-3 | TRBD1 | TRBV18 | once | TGTGCCAGCTCACAGGACAGGGGGCCTGGAAACACCATATATTTT | CASSQDRGPGNTIYF
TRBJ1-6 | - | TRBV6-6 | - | TGTGCCAGCAGTTACTCACAGGGCTATAATTCACCCCTCCACTTT | CASSYSQGYNSPLHF
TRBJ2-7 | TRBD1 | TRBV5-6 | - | TGTGCCAGCAGACTCGACAGGGGCGAGCAGTACTTC | CASRLDRGEQYF
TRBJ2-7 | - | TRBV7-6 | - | TGTGCCAGCAGCTTAGGGGGCGCCCCCTCCTACGAGCAGTACTTC | CASSLGGAPSYEQYF
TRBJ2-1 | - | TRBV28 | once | TGTGCCAGCAGCCGAAGAGATCGCAATGAGCAGTTCTTC | CASSRRDRNEQFF
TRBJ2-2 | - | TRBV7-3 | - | TGTGCCAGCAGCTTCGGGCGGCACACCGGGGAGCTGTTTTTT | CASSFGRHTGELFF
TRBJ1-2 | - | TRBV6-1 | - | TGTGCCAGCAGTGAAAGCGGGACCGGGGGGTTTTACTATGGCTACACCTTC | CASSESGTGGFYYGYTF
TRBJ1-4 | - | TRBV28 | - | TGTGCCAGCAGTTTAAGAAGTGAAAAACTGTTTTTT | CASSLRSEKLFF
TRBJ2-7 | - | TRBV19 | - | TGTGCCAGTAGTCAGGGACTTACCATCTCCTACGAGCAGTACTTC | CASSQGLTISYEQYF
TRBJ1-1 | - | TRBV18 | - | TGTGCCAGCTCACCACCGCAATTGAGGTTGGTCGCTGAAGCTTTCTTT | CASSPPQLRLVAEAFF
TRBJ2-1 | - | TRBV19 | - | TGTGCCAGTAGTATGTCAGAGAATGAGCAGTTCTTC | CASSMSENEQFF
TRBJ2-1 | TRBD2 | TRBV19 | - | TGTGCCAGTAGCTCACTAGCGGGGGGAGCCAGAAATGAGCAGTTCTTC | CASSSLAGGARNEQFF
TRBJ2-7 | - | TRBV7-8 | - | TGTGCCAGCAGCTCGTCGGACCAGTCGCGCGAGCAGTACTTC | CASSSSDQSREQYF
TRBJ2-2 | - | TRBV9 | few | TGTGCCAGCAGCGTAGGGGCACCAATGAACACCGGGGAGCTGTTTTTT | CASSVGAPMNTGELFF
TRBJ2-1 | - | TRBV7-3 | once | TGTGCCAGCAGCCCCGGAATGCGCGTCATCAGAGAAAGCTCCTACAATGAGCAGTTCTTC | CASSPGMRVIRESSYNEQFF
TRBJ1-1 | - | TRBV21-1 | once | TGTGCCAGCAGCAAGAACACTGAAGCTTTCTTT | CASSKNTEAFF